The 6 T cell receptor beta chains reported below all come from one sample, sequenced in a study of blood T cells in healthy people across ages. Sample-barcoded 5' priming and a J-beta primer mix drove a second PCR of 7 to 11 cycles. TCRdb reprocessed the 5' RACE reads with MiXCR, giving one entry per CDR3 protein. The repertoire holds 870,000 or so distinct CDR3 sequences, with 25% to 30% as singletons. Sequenced input: blood. The receptors shown here come from a woman older than 75 in good health.

CDR3 bases: TGTGCCAGCAGCCAAGCGAAACTAGGAGGCACAGATACGCAGTATTTT. It encodes CASSQAKLGGTDTQYF. V usage is TRBV3-1 and J usage is TRBJ2-3; possibly TRBD2 for D (5 bases). Trimming removed 1 base at V and 1 base at J, with 12 bases between. Germline CDR1 is LGHDT and CDR2 is YNNKEL (reference sequence). This CDR3 is 16 amino acids long.

This clonotype was seen ten or more times. The chain couples TRBV7-2 to TRBJ2-5; 7 bases are shared with TRBD2. Germline V CDR1 and CDR2: SGHTA, FQGNSA. V was pared by 3 bases and J by 2 bases, with 9 bases of the junction left unmatched. This CDR3 comprises 16 residues. CDR3 nucleotide sequence: TGTGCCAGCAGCTTGCCGCTAGGGAGGGGACAAGAGACCCAGTACTTC. It is translated as CASSLPLGRGQETQYF.

As concerns this clonotype: A much larger clone lies one base from this, so it may be a read error. V usage is TRBV12-3 or TRBV12-4 and J usage is TRBJ1-1; unclear D gene. This CDR3 region has 12 residues. The V end lost 5 bases, the J end lost 7 bases, and 11 bases lay between the germline ends. This CDR3 is CASSASIGEAFF. CDR3 DNA: TGTGCCAGCAGTGCCTCCATAGGTGAAGCTTTCTTT.

This clonotype was detected a few times. The chain links TRBV20-1 to TRBJ1-1, with D perhaps TRBD1 (5 bases). V dropped 1 base and J dropped 5 bases, with 14 bases sitting between them. The germline V gene has CDR1 DFQATT and CDR2 SNEGSKA (reference sequence). CDR3 length: 14 amino acids. CDR3 in amino acids: CSARATAGLTEAFF. CDR3 sequence (DNA): TGCAGTGCTAGAGCTACCGCAGGGTTAACTGAAGCTTTCTTT.

This chain links TRBV20-1 with TRBJ1-2; D ambiguous. Trimming shortened V by 2 bases and J by 8 bases, and 9 bases separated the two germline ends. The germline V gene has CDR1 DFQATT and CDR2 SNEGSKA (reference sequence). This CDR3 is built from 11 residues. The CDR3 sequence: CSARLERGYTF. CDR3 coding DNA: TGCAGTGCTAGACTCGAGAGGGGCTACACCTTC.

This clonotype was observed many times. V and J are TRBV12-3 or TRBV12-4 and TRBJ2-3; 7 nucleotides match TRBD1. This CDR3 contains 15 residues. V lost 5 bases, J lost 4 bases, and 9 bases stayed unmatched. CDR3 DNA: TGTGCCAGCAGTCCTAGGGGGCTACGGGCAGATACGCAGTATTTT. Its translation: CASSPRGLRADTQYF.